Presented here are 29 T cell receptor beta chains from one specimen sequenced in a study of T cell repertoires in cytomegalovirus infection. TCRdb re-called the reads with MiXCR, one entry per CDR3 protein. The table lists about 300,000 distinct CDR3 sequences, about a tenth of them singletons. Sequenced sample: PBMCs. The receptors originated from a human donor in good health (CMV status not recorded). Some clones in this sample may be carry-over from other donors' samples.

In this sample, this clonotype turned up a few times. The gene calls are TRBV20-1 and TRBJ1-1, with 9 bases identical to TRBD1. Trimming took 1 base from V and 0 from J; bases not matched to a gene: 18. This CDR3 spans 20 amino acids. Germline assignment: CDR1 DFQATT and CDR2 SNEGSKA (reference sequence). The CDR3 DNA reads TGCAGTGCTAGAGGGTACCGGGACAGGGTCCCCAATTTCATGAACACTGAAGCTTTCTTT. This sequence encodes CSARGYRDRVPNFMNTEAFF.

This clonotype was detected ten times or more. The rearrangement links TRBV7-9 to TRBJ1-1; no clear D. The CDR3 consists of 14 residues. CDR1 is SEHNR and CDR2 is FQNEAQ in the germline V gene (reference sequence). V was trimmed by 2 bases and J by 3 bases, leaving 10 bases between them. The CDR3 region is CASSLFWEDTEAFF. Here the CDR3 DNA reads TGTGCCAGCAGCTTATTTTGGGAGGACACTGAAGCTTTCTTT. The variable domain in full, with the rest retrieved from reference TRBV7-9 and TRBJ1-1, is DTGVSQNPRHKITKRGQNVTFRCDPISEHNRLYWYRQTLGQGPEFLTYFQNEAQLEKSRLLSDRFSAERPKGSFSTLEIQRTEQGDSAMYLCASSLFWEDTEAFFGQGTRLTVV.

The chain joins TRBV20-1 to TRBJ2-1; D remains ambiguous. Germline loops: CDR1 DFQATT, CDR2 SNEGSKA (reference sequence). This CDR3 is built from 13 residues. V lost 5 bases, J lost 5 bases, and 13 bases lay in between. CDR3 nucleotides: TGCAGTGCTCAGGTGGGAACCCACAATGAGCAGTTCTTC. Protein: CSAQVGTHNEQFF.

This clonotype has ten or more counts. Here the CDR3 DNA reads TGTGCCACCAGCTCACAAATTAGGACAGGGCCTATCTATGGCTACACCTTC. It translates to CATSSQIRTGPIYGYTF. V and J are TRBV15 and TRBJ1-2, with 8 bases aligning to TRBD1. Germline CDR1 is LNHNV and CDR2 is YYDKDF (reference sequence). The CDR3 has 17 amino acids. After removal of 5 bases from V and 4 bases from J, the junction contained 15 bases not matched to a gene.

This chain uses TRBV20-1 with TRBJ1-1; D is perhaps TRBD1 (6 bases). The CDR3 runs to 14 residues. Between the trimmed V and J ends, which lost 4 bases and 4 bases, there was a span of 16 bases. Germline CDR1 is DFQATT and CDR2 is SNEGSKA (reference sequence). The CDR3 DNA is TGCAGTGCTAAAAAGGGGGGTGGGGGCACTGAAGCTTTCTTT. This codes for CSAKKGGGGTEAFF.

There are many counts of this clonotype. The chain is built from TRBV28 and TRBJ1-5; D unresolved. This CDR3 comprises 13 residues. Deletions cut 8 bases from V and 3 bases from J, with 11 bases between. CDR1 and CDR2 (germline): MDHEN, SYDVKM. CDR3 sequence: CASSGTFNQPQHF. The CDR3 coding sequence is TGTGCCAGCTCAGGTACGTTCAATCAGCCCCAGCATTTT. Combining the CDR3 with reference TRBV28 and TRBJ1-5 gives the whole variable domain DVKVTQSSRYLVKRTGEKVFLECVQDMDHENMFWYRQDPGLGLRLIYFSYDVKMKEKGDIPEGYSVSREKKERFSLILESASTNQTSMYLCASSGTFNQPQHFGDGTRLSIL.

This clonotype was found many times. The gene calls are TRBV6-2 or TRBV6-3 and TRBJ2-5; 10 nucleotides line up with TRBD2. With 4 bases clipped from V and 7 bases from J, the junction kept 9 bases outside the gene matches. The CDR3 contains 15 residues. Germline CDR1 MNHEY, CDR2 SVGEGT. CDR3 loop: CASSSIAGGPGTQYF. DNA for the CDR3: TGTGCCAGCAGTTCCATAGCGGGGGGCCCAGGGACCCAGTACTTC.

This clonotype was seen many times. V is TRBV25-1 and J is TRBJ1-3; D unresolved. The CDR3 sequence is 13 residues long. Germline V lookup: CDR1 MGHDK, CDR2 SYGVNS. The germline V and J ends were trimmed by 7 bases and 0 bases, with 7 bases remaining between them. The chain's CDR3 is CASTESSGNTIYF. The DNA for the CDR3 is TGTGCCAGCACAGAAAGCTCTGGAAACACCATATATTTT. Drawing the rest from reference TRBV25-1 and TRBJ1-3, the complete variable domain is EADIYQTPRYLVIGTGKKITLECSQTMGHDKMYWYQQDPGMELHLIHYSYGVNSTEKGDLSSESTVSRIRTEHFPLTLESARPSHTSQYLCASTESSGNTIYFGEGSWLTVV.

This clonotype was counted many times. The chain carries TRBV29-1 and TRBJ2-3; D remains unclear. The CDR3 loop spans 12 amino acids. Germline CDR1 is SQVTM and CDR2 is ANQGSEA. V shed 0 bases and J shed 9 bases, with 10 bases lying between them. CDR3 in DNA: TGCAGCGTTGAAGAACACCCCCTGACGCAGTATTTT. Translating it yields CSVEEHPLTQYF.

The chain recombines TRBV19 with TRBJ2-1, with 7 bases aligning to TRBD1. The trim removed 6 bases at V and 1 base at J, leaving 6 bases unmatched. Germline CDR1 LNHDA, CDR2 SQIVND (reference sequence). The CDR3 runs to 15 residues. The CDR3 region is CASRQDRVSYNEQFF. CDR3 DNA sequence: TGTGCCAGTAGACAAGACAGGGTATCCTACAATGAGCAGTTCTTC. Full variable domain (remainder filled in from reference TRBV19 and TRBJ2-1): DGGITQSPKYLFRKEGQNVTLSCEQNLNHDAMYWYRQDPGQGLRLIYYSQIVNDFQKGDIAEGYSVSREKKESFPLTVTSAQKNPTAFYLCASRQDRVSYNEQFFGPGTRLTVL.

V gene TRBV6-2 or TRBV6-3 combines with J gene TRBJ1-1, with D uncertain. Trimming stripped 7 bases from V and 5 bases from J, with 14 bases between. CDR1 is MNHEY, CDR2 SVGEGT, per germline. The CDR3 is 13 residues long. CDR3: CASIDSSWTEAFF. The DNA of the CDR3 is TGTGCCAGCATTGATAGTTCCTGGACTGAAGCTTTCTTT.

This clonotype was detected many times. The CDR3 DNA sequence: TGTGCCAGCACACAGGGGGTGGGTCTAGAAGAGACCCAGTACTTC. Translating it yields CASTQGVGLEETQYF. The rearrangement uses TRBV6-5 and TRBJ2-5; TRBD1 matches 8 bases. Germline CDR1 is MNHEY and CDR2 is SVGAGI. The CDR3 contains 15 residues. After removal of 7 bases from V and 3 bases from J, the junction contained 10 bases not matched to a gene.

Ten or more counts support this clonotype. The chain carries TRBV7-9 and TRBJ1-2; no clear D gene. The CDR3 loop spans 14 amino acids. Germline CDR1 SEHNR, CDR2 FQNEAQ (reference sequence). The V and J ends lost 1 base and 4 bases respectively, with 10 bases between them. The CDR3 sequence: CASSLEGRFYGYTF. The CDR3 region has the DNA TGTGCCAGCAGCTTAGAAGGCAGATTCTATGGCTACACCTTC.

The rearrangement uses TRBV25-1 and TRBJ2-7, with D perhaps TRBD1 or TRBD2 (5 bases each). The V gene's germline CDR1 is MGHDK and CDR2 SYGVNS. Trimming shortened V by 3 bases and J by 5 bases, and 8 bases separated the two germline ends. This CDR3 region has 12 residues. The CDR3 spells CASSDGANEQYF. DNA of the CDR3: TGTGCCAGCAGTGACGGGGCCAACGAGCAGTACTTC.

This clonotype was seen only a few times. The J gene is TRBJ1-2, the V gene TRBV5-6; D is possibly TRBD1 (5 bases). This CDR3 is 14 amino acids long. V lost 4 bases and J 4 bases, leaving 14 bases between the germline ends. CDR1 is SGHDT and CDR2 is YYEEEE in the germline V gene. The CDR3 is CASSAGRSLYGYTF. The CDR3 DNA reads TGTGCCAGCAGCGCGGGACGATCTCTCTATGGCTACACCTTC. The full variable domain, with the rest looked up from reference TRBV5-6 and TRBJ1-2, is DAGVTQSPTHLIKTRGQQVTLRCSPKSGHDTVSWYQQALGQGPQFIFQYYEEEERQRGNFPDRFSGHQFPNYSSELNVNALLLGDSALYLCASSAGRSLYGYTFGSGTRLTVV.

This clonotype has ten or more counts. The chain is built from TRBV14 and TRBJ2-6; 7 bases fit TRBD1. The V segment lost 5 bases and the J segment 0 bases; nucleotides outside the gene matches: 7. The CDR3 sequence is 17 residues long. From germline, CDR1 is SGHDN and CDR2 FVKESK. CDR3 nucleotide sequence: TGTGCCAGCAGCAATGGGGACAGTAGCTCTGGGGCCAACGTCCTGACTTTC. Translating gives CASSNGDSSSGANVLTF. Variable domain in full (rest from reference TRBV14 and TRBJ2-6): EAGVTQFPSHSVIEKGQTVTLRCDPISGHDNLYWYRRVMGKEIKFLLHFVKESKQDESGMPNNRFLAERTGGTYSTLKVQPAELEDSGVYFCASSNGDSSSGANVLTFGAGSRLTVL.

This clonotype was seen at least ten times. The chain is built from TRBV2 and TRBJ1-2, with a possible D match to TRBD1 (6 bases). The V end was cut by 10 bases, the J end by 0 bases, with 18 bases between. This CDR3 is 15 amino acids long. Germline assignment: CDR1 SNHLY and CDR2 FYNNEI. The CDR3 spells CANPAGTRANYGYTF. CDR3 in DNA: TGTGCCAACCCAGCCGGGACAAGAGCTAACTATGGCTACACCTTC. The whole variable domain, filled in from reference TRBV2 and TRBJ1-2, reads EPEVTQTPSHQVTQMGQEVILRCVPISNHLYFYWYRQILGQKVEFLVSFYNNEISEKSEIFDDQFSVERPDGSNFTLKIRSTKLEDSAMYFCANPAGTRANYGYTFGSGTRLTVV.

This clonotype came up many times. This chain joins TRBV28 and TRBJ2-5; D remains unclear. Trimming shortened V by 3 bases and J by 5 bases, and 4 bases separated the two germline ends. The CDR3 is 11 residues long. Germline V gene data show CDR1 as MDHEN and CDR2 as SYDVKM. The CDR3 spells CASSFVETQYF. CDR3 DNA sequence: TGTGCCAGCAGTTTCGTGGAGACCCAGTACTTC.

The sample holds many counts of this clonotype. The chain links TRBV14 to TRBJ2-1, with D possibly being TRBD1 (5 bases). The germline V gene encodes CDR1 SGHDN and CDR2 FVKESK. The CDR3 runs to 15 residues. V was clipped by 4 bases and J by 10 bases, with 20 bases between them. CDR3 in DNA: TGTGCCAGCAGCCGCGGCACAGGTTTAAGAGCCGAGCAGTTCTTC. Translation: CASSRGTGLRAEQFF.

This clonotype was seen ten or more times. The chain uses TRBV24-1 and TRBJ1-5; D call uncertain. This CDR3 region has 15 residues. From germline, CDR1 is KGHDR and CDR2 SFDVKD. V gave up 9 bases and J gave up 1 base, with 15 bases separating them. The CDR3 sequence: CATLLGRRSNQPQHF. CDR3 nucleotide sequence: TGTGCCACCCTGCTCGGCAGGAGGAGCAATCAGCCCCAGCATTTT.

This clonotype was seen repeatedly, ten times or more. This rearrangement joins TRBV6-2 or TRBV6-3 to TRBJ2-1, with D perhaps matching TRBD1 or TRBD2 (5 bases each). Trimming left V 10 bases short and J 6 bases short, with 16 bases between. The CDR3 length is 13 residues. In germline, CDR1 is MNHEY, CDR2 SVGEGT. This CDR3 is CATASGTPNEQFF. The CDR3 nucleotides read TGTGCCACCGCCTCCGGGACCCCCAATGAGCAGTTCTTC.

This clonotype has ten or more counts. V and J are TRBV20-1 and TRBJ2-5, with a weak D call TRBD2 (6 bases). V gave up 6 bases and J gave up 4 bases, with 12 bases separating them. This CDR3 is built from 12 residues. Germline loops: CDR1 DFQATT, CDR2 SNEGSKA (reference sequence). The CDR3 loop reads CSALREVETQYF. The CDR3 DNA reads TGCAGTGCCCTCAGGGAGGTAGAGACCCAGTACTTC.

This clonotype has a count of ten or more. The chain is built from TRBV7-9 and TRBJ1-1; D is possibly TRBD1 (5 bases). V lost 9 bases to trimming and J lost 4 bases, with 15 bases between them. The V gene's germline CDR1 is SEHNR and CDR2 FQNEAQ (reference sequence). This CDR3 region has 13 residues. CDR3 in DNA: TGTGCCAGTACCGGGGCGCCCGGCACTGAAGCTTTCTTT. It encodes CASTGAPGTEAFF.

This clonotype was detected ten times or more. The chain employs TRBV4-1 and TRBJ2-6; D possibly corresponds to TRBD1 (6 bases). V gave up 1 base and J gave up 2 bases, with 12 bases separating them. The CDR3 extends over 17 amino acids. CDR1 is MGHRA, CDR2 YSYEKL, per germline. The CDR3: CASSQGRGGTGANVLTF. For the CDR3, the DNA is TGCGCCAGCAGCCAAGGCAGGGGCGGTACTGGGGCCAACGTCCTGACTTTC.

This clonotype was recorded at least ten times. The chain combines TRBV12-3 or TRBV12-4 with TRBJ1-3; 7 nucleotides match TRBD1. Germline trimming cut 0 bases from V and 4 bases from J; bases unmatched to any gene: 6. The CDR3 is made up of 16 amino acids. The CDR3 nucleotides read TGTGCCAGCAGTTTAGCGGGCAGGGGGTTAGGAAACACCATATATTTT. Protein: CASSLAGRGLGNTIYF.

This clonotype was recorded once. In DNA, the CDR3 is TGTGCCAGCAGAGCATTTCTAGGCAGTTGGGGCTACACCTTC. Translating gives CASRAFLGSWGYTF. The chain combines TRBV28 with TRBJ1-2, with D uncertain. This CDR3 has 14 residues. V was shortened by 6 bases and J by 8 bases, with 19 bases between the two germline ends. Germline V gives CDR1 MDHEN, CDR2 SYDVKM.

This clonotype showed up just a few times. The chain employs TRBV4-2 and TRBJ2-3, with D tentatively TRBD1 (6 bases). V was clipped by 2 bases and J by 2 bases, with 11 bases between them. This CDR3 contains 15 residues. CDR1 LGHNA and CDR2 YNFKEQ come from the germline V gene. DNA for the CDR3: TGTGCCAGCAGCCAAACAGGGAAGGACACAGATACGCAGTATTTT. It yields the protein CASSQTGKDTDTQYF.

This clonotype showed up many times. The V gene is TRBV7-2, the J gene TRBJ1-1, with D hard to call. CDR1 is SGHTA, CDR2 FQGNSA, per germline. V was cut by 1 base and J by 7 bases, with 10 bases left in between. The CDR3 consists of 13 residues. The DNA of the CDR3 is TGTGCCAGCAGCTTAGTCGGGCTCGGTGAAGCTTTCTTT. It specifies CASSLVGLGEAFF.

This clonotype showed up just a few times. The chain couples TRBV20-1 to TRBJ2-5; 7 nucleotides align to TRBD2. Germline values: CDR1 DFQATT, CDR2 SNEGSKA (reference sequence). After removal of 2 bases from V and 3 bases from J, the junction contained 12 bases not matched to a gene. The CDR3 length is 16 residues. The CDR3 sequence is CSARTTGRAEEETQYF. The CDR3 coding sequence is TGCAGTGCTAGAACCACGGGGAGGGCGGAGGAAGAGACCCAGTACTTC.